Presented here are 30 T cell receptor beta chains from one specimen sequenced in a study of regulatory T cells in long-lasting Graves disease. iRepertoire HTBI primers and Arm-PCR of CDR3 regions built TCR beta libraries. A single record per CDR3 protein comes from TCRdb applying MiXCR to the multiplex PCR reads. The table lists 250,000 to 300,000 distinct CDR3 sequences, approximately 20% of them singletons. Time point of the sample: persistent/refractory GD, antithyroid drugs over 5 years with positive TRAb. PBMC RNA was the source of the TCR library. The sample was peripheral blood mononuclear cells (PBMCs), taken when the disease was refractory, from a patient treated with antithyroid drugs. All receptors derive from a female donor with Graves disease.

This clonotype came up many times. This rearrangement joins TRBV20-1 to TRBJ2-7, with TRBD2 identical over 13 bases. After removal of 1 base from V and 2 bases from J, the junction contained 5 bases not matched to a gene. Germline V gene data show CDR1 as DFQATT and CDR2 as SNEGSKA (reference sequence). CDR3 length: 16 residues. CDR3 loop: CSARGPGLAGTYEQYF. In DNA form, the CDR3 reads TGCAGTGCTAGAGGGCCGGGACTAGCGGGGACCTACGAGCAGTACTTC.

The CDR3 loop reads CASSLVGSGNSPLHF. In DNA form, the CDR3 reads TGCGCCAGCAGCTTAGTCGGGTCTGGGAATTCACCCCTCCACTTT. The chain employs TRBV5-1 and TRBJ1-6; D gene uncertain. CDR3 length: 15 residues. From germline, CDR1 is SGHRS and CDR2 YFSETQ. Deletions cut 2 bases from V and 7 bases from J, with 13 bases between.

The chain links TRBV19 to TRBJ2-5, with TRBD2 identical over 14 bases. The trim removed 8 bases at V and 4 bases at J, leaving 9 bases unmatched. The V gene's germline CDR1 is LNHDA and CDR2 SQIVND (reference sequence). This CDR3 is 16 amino acids long. CDR3 in DNA: TGTGCCAGTTCCTTCGGGGGACTAGCGGGAGTAGAGACCCAGTACTTC. Its translation: CASSFGGLAGVETQYF. The variable domain in full, with the rest retrieved from reference TRBV19 and TRBJ2-5, is DGGITQSPKYLFRKEGQNVTLSCEQNLNHDAMYWYRQDPGQGLRLIYYSQIVNDFQKGDIAEGYSVSREKKESFPLTVTSAQKNPTAFYLCASSFGGLAGVETQYFGPGTRLLVL.

The table lists this clonotype with many counts. The chain is built from TRBV11-2 and TRBJ2-5; 8 bases fit TRBD2. Unmatched junction bases numbered 13, after V lost 5 bases and J lost 2 bases. Germline CDR1 is SGHAT and CDR2 is FQNNGV. The CDR3 is 17 amino acids. The DNA for the CDR3 is TGTGCCAGCAGCCTGGGCGGGACTAGGACTTATCAAGAGACCCAGTACTTC. Translated: CASSLGGTRTYQETQYF.

This clonotype was detected only a few times. This chain uses TRBV6-1 with TRBJ1-6, with D unresolved. CDR1 is MNHNS, CDR2 SASEGT, per germline. This CDR3 has 16 residues. V was pared by 7 bases and J by 9 bases, with 22 bases between. For the CDR3, the DNA is TGTGCCAGCACCCTAGACTTTCCAGCTGGCGGTTCACCCCTCCACTTT. Amino acids: CASTLDFPAGGSPLHF.

The chain joins TRBV9 to TRBJ2-3, with 8 bases aligning to TRBD1. CDR3 size: 14 residues. Germline loops: CDR1 SGDLS, CDR2 YYNGEE. Trimming took 3 bases from V and 4 from J; bases not matched to a gene: 4. CDR3 sequence reads: CASSAQGGADTQYF. For the CDR3, the DNA is TGTGCCAGCAGCGCACAGGGGGGTGCAGATACGCAGTATTTT.

V is TRBV24-1 and J is TRBJ2-5; TRBD1 might be the D (5 bases). CDR3 length: 13 amino acids. The V gene lost 5 bases and the J gene lost 5 bases, with 11 bases spanning the gap. Germline lookup yields CDR1 KGHDR and CDR2 SFDVKD. CDR3 nucleotides: TGTGCCACCAGTGGGCAGGGTGGGGAGACCCAGTACTTC. Its translation: CATSGQGGETQYF.

This clonotype has at least ten counts. This chain joins TRBV6-1 and TRBJ1-5; unclear D gene. This CDR3 contains 16 residues. The V gene lost 2 bases and the J gene lost 4 bases, with 15 bases spanning the gap. Germline V gene lookup returns CDR1 MNHNS and CDR2 SASEGT. The CDR3 is CASSEYRLRGNQPQHF. The CDR3 DNA reads TGTGCCAGCAGTGAATATCGGCTCCGCGGGAATCAGCCCCAGCATTTT.

There are a few counts of this clonotype. The J gene is TRBJ1-6, the V gene TRBV5-6; D gene uncertain. The CDR3 has 15 amino acids. The germline V gene encodes CDR1 SGHDT and CDR2 YYEEEE. V lost 3 bases and J 0 bases, leaving 7 bases between the germline ends. CDR3 sequence (DNA): TGTGCCAGCAGCTATATGAGCTCCTATAATTCACCCCTCCACTTT. It codes for CASSYMSSYNSPLHF.

This rearrangement joins TRBV27 to TRBJ1-4; D is perhaps TRBD1 (5 bases). The germline V and J ends were trimmed by 3 bases and 1 base, with 12 bases remaining between them. Per the germline V gene, CDR1 is MNHEY and CDR2 is SMNVEV (reference sequence). CDR3 length: 16 amino acids. The CDR3 nucleotides are TGTGCCAGCAGTTTCTCCGGGACGGGAACTAATGAAAAACTGTTTTTT. Translating gives CASSFSGTGTNEKLFF.

In its sample, this clonotype was seen many times. The V call is TRBV20-1, the J call TRBJ1-2, with D perhaps matching TRBD1 (5 bases). V lost 5 bases and J lost 5, with 12 bases in between. There are 12 residues in the CDR3. Germline CDR1 is DFQATT and CDR2 is SNEGSKA (reference sequence). CDR3 in amino acids: CSAHMGDYGYTF. The CDR3 DNA reads as TGCAGTGCTCATATGGGGGATTATGGCTACACCTTC.

This clonotype was counted only a few times. The chain links TRBV29-1 to TRBJ2-4, with a possible D match to TRBD1 (6 bases). The germline CDR1 and CDR2 sequences are SQVTM and ANQGSEA. Trimming shortened V by 2 bases and J by 8 bases, and 19 bases separated the two germline ends. The CDR3 runs to 15 residues. The CDR3 DNA sequence: TGCAGCGTTGAACGGCCGGGCAGGGGCTCGGACATTCAGTACTTC. Amino acid sequence: CSVERPGRGSDIQYF. Using reference TRBV29-1 and TRBJ2-4 for the parts outside the CDR3, the full variable domain is SAVISQKPSRDICQRGTSLTIQCQVDSQVTMMFWYRQQPGQSLTLIATANQGSEATYESGFVIDKFPISRPNLTFSTLTVSNMSPEDSSIYLCSVERPGRGSDIQYFGAGTRLSVL.

A few counts support this clonotype. CDR3 amino acids: CSARDSSSGNQETQYF. CDR3 nucleotides: TGCAGTGCTAGAGATTCGTCTAGCGGAAACCAAGAGACCCAGTACTTC. The chain carries TRBV20-1 and TRBJ2-5, with 7 bases that match TRBD2. This CDR3 comprises 16 residues. CDR1 and CDR2 (germline): DFQATT, SNEGSKA (reference sequence). The V segment lost 0 bases and the J segment 0 bases; nucleotides outside the gene matches: 7.

This clonotype came up a few times. J is TRBJ2-3 and V is TRBV6-5; the match to TRBD2 covers 10 bases. The J segment lost 5 bases and the V segment lost 0 bases, leaving 2 bases of the junction unmatched. Germline CDR1 is MNHEY and CDR2 is SVGAGI. The CDR3 sequence is 15 residues long. The CDR3 region is CASSYSLAGGDTQYF. The DNA of the CDR3 is TGTGCCAGCAGTTACTCCTTAGCGGGAGGAGATACGCAGTATTTT.

A word on this clonotype: The CDR3 does not end in the conserved phenylalanine or tryptophan, so this is likely a read error. The chain employs TRBV6-5 and TRBJ1-1, with D tentatively TRBD1 (5 bases). Deletions cut 3 bases from V and 7 bases from J, with 9 bases between. CDR3 length equals 12 residues. Per the germline V gene, CDR1 is MNHEY and CDR2 is SVGAGI. CDR3 bases: TGTGCCAGCAGTTATGTGGGGGGTGAAGCTTTCCTT. Translating gives CASSYVGGEAFL.

The chain combines TRBV7-9 with TRBJ1-2, with TRBD1 as a possible D gene (5 bases). Germline CDR1 reads SEHNR; CDR2 reads FQNEAQ (reference sequence). CDR3 length: 13 amino acids. V dropped 3 bases and J dropped 5 bases, with 10 bases sitting between them. The CDR3 loop reads CASSLIQEYGYTF. The CDR3 DNA follows: TGTGCCAGCAGCTTGATACAGGAATATGGCTACACCTTC.

The chain recombines TRBV24-1 with TRBJ2-2; D is perhaps TRBD1 (6 bases). V lost 2 bases and J 0 bases, leaving 9 bases between the germline ends. CDR1 and CDR2 from the germline V gene are KGHDR and SFDVKD. The CDR3 consists of 16 residues. For the CDR3, the DNA is TGTGCCACCAGTGATTCAGGGGCCTCGAACACCGGGGAGCTGTTTTTT. Translation: CATSDSGASNTGELFF.

This clonotype showed up many times. The junction does not match germline at one end; this may be a read error. The chain uses TRBV5-1 and TRBJ2-2, with 14 positions matching TRBD2. CDR1 and CDR2 (germline): SGHRS, YFSETQ. This CDR3 is built from 15 residues. CDR3 DNA sequence: TGTGCCAGCAGCTTGGGACTAGCGGGAGCCGGGGAGCTGTTTTTT. Translated, it gives CASSLGLAGAGELFF. Based on the CDR3 plus reference TRBV5-1 and TRBJ2-2, the full variable domain is KAGVTQTPRYLIKTRGQQVTLSCSPISGHRSVSWYQQTPGQGLQFLFEYFSETQRNKGNFPGRFSGRQFSNSRSEMNVSTLELGDSALYLCASSLGLAGAGELFFGEGSRLTVL.

The table lists this clonotype with many counts. The rearrangement uses TRBV28 and TRBJ2-4; no firm D call. CDR1 is MDHEN, CDR2 SYDVKM, per germline. V was cut by 2 bases and J by 0 bases, with 14 bases left in between. The CDR3 runs to 17 residues. CDR3 protein: CASSLRWRDLAKNIQYF. CDR3 coding DNA: TGTGCCAGCAGTTTAAGGTGGAGAGATTTAGCCAAAAACATTCAGTACTTC.

The rearrangement joins TRBV4-2 to TRBJ2-5; 11 bases match TRBD2. The V and J ends lost 3 bases and 4 bases, in that order; junction bases with no gene match: 7. Germline V gene data show CDR1 as LGHNA and CDR2 as YNFKEQ. The CDR3 has 16 residues. For the CDR3, the DNA is TGTGCCAGCAGCCAGGCCGGACTAGCGGGTTCAGAGACCCAGTACTTC. Its protein product is CASSQAGLAGSETQYF.

In this sample, this clonotype turned up many times. Germline and junction disagree at one end, which may indicate a read error. V usage is TRBV28 and J usage is TRBJ1-5; possible D gene TRBD1, 5 bases. The CDR3 sequence is 14 residues long. Germline values: CDR1 MDHEN, CDR2 SYDVKM. This CDR3 reads CASRNQGSNQPQLF. CDR3 DNA: TGTGCCAGCCGGAACCAGGGTAGCAATCAGCCCCAGCTTTTT.

The chain links TRBV28 to TRBJ2-2; the D gene is possibly TRBD2 (5 bases). Germline assignment: CDR1 MDHEN and CDR2 SYDVKM. The V gene lost 6 bases and the J gene lost 0 bases, with 8 bases spanning the gap. CDR3 length equals 14 residues. For the CDR3, the DNA is TGTGCCAGCAGCGACTACTCGAACACCGGGGAGCTGTTTTTT. This codes for CASSDYSNTGELFF.

A few counts support this clonotype. The chain joins TRBV20-1 to TRBJ2-1; 7 positions match TRBD2. This CDR3 spans 12 amino acids. Germline CDR1 reads DFQATT; CDR2 reads SNEGSKA (reference sequence). Trimming removed 3 bases from V and 8 bases from J; junction bases left unmatched: 4. CDR3 in DNA: TGCAGTGCTAGCGGGAGGCGCGATGAGCAGTTCTTC. This sequence encodes CSASGRRDEQFF.

The J gene is TRBJ2-7, the V gene TRBV5-6; TRBD1 matches 10 bases. J lost 6 bases, V lost 4 bases, and 10 bases had no gene match. Germline V lookup: CDR1 SGHDT, CDR2 YYEEEE. The CDR3 is 15 amino acids. Written as DNA, the CDR3 is TGTGCCAGCAGCCCCTACGACAGGGGGCGATTCGAGCAGTACTTC. This codes for CASSPYDRGRFEQYF.

A few counts support this clonotype. The chain has TRBV20-1 and TRBJ2-5; perhaps D is TRBD1 or TRBD2 (5 bases each). V lost 0 bases and J 3 bases, leaving 20 bases between the germline ends. The germline V gene has CDR1 DFQATT and CDR2 SNEGSKA (reference sequence). The CDR3 runs 17 residues. CDR3 sequence reads: CSARDLGGGTAKETQYF. The CDR3, as DNA: TGCAGTGCTAGAGATCTGGGCGGTGGGACCGCGAAAGAGACCCAGTACTTC.

For this clonotype: This may come from a read error, since a much larger clone is one base off. The chain is built from TRBV28 and TRBJ2-7, with 10 positions matching TRBD1. The CDR3 has 16 residues. The germline V gene has CDR1 MDHEN and CDR2 SYDVKM. With 5 bases clipped from V and 6 bases from J, the junction kept 13 bases outside the gene matches. DNA of the CDR3: TGTGCCAGCAGTGCGCCCCTCGGGACAGGGGCCTGCGAGCAGTACTTC. Protein: CASSAPLGTGACEQYF. The entire variable domain, with the rest obtained from reference TRBV28 and TRBJ2-7, is as follows: DVKVTQSSRYLVKRTGEKVFLECVQDMDHENMFWYRQDPGLGLRLIYFSYDVKMKEKGDIPEGYSVSREKKERFSLILESASTNQTSMYLCASSAPLGTGACEQYFGPGTRLTVT.

V gene TRBV19 combines with J gene TRBJ1-1, with a tentative D call TRBD1 (5 bases). Germline CDR1 reads LNHDA; CDR2 reads SQIVND (reference sequence). Trimming removed 4 bases at V and 2 bases at J, with 14 bases between. The CDR3 extends over 15 amino acids. CDR3 nucleotide sequence: TGTGCCAGTAGTAAACCGCGGACACCCAACACTGAAGCTTTCTTT. This translates into CASSKPRTPNTEAFF.

This clonotype was observed a few times. The chain uses TRBV18 and TRBJ1-5; D not resolved. The CDR3 consists of 13 residues. The germline V gene has CDR1 KGHSH and CDR2 LQKENI. The germline V and J ends were trimmed by 8 bases and 1 base, with 9 bases remaining between them. As DNA, the CDR3 is TGTGCCAGCGGGGTTGGGAGCAATCAGCCCCAGCATTTT. Translating it yields CASGVGSNQPQHF.

The V and J genes are TRBV20-1 and TRBJ1-6, with D unclear. The germline CDR1 and CDR2 sequences are DFQATT and SNEGSKA (reference sequence). This CDR3 contains 15 residues. Trimming pared 5 bases from V and 0 bases from J, leaving 11 bases between. CDR3 sequence (DNA): TGCAGTGCTGGCAAGATGAGCTCCTATAATTCACCCCTCCACTTT. Amino acid sequence: CSAGKMSSYNSPLHF.

This clonotype was counted many times. The V gene is TRBV27, the J gene TRBJ2-5; D unclear. V was shortened by 4 bases and J by 4 bases, with 16 bases between the two germline ends. Germline CDR1 and CDR2: MNHEY and SMNVEV (reference sequence). There are 15 residues in the CDR3. CDR3 sequence (DNA): TGTGCCAGCAGTTCGCAACCCGGACCCCGAGAGACCCAGTACTTC. Its translation is CASSSQPGPRETQYF.